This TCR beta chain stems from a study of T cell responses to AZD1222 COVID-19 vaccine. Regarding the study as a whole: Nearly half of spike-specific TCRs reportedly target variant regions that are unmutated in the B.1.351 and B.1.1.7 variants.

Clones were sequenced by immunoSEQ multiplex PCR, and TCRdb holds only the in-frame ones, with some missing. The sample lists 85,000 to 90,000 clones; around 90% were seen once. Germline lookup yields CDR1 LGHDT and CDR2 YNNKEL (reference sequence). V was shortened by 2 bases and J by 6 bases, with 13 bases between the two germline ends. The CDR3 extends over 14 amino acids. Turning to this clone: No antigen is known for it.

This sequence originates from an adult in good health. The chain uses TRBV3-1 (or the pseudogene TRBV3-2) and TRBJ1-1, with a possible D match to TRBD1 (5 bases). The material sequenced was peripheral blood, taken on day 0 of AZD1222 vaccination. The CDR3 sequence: CASSQISGGAEAFF. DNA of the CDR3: TGTGCCAGCAGCCAAATCTCCGGGGGGGCTGAAGCTTTCTTT.